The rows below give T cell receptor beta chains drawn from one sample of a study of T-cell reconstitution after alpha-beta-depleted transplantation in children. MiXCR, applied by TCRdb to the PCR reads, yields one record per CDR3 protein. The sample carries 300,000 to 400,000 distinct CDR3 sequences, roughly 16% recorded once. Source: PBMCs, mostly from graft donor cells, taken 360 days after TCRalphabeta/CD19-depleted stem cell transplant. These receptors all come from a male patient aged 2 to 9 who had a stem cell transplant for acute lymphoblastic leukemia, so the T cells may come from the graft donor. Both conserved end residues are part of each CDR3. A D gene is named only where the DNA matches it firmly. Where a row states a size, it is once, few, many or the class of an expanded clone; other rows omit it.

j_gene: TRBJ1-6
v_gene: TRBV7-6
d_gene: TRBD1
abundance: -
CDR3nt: TGTGCCAGCAGCCTAAGCGACAGGGGATATAATTCACCCCTCCACTTT
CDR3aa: CASSLSDRGYNSPLHF

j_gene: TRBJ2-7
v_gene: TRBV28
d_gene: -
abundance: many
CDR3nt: TGTGCCAGCAGTCAGGGTTATTTCGGAGAGCAGTACTTC
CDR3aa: CASSQGYFGEQYF

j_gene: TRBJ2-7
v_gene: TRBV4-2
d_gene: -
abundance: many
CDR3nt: TGTGCCAGCAGCCAAGGGGTAGCTCGCTACGAGCAGTACTTC
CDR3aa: CASSQGVARYEQYF

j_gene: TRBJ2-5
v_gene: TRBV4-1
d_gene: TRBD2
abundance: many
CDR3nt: TGCGCCAGCAGCGGGAGGGACCAAGAGACCCAGTACTTC
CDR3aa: CASSGRDQETQYF

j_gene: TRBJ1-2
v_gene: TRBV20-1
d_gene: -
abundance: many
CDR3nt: TGCAGTGCTAGTACCGGGGCTCTTTCCTCAGGCTATGGCTACACCTTC
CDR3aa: CSASTGALSSGYGYTF

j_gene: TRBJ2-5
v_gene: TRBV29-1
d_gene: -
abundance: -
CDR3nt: TGCAGCGTGGCTCCCGGGACTCCTTTAGAGACCCAGTACTTC
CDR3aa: CSVAPGTPLETQYF

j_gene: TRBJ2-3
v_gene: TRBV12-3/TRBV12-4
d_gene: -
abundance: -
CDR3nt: TGTGCCAGCAGACCAGGGCAGGGGCTAACAGATACGCAGTATTTT
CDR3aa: CASRPGQGLTDTQYF

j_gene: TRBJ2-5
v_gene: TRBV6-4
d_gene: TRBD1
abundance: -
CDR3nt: TGTGCCAGCAGTGTGTTGGGGACAGAAGAGACCCAGTACTTC
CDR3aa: CASSVLGTEETQYF

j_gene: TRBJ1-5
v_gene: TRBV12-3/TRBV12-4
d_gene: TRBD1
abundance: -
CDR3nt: TGTGCCAGCAGCCCGGGGACAGGGCGGGATCAGCCCCAGCATTTT
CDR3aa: CASSPGTGRDQPQHF

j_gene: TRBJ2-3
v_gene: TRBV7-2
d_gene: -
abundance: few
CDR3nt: TGTGCCAGCAGCTTATTTAGCCCCGAGAAGTGGGATACGCAGTATTTT
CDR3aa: CASSLFSPEKWDTQYF

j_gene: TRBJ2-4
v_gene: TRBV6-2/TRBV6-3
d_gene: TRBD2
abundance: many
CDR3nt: TGTGCCAGCAGACCACAAACCTGGCCAGGTCAAAGCGGGAGGGCGGGAAACATTCAGTACTTC
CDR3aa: CASRPQTWPGQSGRAGNIQYF

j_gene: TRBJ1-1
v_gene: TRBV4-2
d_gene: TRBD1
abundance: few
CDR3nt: TGTGCCAGCAGCCAGGACAGGAGCATGAACACTGAAGCTTTCTTT
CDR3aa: CASSQDRSMNTEAFF

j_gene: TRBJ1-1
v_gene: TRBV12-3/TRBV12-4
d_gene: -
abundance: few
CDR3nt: TGTGCCAGCAGTTTTAGGACGGTCCTTCGGTACACTGAAGCTTTCTTT
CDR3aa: CASSFRTVLRYTEAFF

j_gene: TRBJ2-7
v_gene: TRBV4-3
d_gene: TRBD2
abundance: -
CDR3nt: TGCGCCAGCAGCCTCCGACTAGCGGGAGCATACGAGCAGTACTTC
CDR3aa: CASSLRLAGAYEQYF

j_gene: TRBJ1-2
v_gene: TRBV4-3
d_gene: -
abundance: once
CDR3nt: TGCGCCAGCAGCCAAGACAGGCGTAACAACAATGGCTACACCTTC
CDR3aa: CASSQDRRNNNGYTF

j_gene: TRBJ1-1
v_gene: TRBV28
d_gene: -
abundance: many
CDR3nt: TGTGCCAGCAGTGCGTGGGGGGGGCGGCACACTGAAGCTTTCTTT
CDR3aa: CASSAWGGRHTEAFF

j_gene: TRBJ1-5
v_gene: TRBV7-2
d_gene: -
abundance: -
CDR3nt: TGTGCCAGCAGCTTCGACAGGCCTCAGCCCCAGCATTTT
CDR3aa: CASSFDRPQPQHF

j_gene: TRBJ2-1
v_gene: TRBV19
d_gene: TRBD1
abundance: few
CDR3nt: TGTGCCAGCGGGGGACAGGGACGAAATGAGCAGTTCTTC
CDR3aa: CASGGQGRNEQFF

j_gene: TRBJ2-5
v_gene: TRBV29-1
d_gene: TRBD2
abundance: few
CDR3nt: TGCAGCGTTGAAGATCCTAGCGGAGAGACCCAGTACTTC
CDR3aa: CSVEDPSGETQYF

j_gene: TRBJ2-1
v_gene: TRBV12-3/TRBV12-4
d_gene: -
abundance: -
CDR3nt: TGTGCCAGCAGCCCGTTGAGAAGGGGCTACAATGAGCAGTTCTTC
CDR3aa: CASSPLRRGYNEQFF

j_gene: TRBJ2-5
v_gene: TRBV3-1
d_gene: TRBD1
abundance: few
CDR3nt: TGTGCCAGCAGCCAAGAGGACAGGGGGTCCCGGTACTTC
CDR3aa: CASSQEDRGSRYF

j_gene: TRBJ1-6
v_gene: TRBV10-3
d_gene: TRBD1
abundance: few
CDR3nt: TGTGCCATCAGTGAGACAGGGGTGGATTCACCCCTCCACTTT
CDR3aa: CAISETGVDSPLHF

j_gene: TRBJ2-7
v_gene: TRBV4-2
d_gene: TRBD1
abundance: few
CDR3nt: TGTGCCAGCAGCGAACGGGACAGTATGATCTACGAGCAGTACTTC
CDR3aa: CASSERDSMIYEQYF

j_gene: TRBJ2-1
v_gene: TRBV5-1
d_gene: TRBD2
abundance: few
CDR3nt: TGCGCCAGCAGCTTAAATAGCGGGAGCTCCTACAATGAGCAGTTCTTC
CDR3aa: CASSLNSGSSYNEQFF

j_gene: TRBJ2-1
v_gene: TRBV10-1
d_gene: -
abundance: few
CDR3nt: TGCGCCAGCAGTATCGGGCTGCACAATGAGCAGTTCTTC
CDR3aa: CASSIGLHNEQFF

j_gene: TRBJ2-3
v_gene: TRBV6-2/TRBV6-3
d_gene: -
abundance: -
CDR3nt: TGTGCCAGCAGTGTACACTCTACTTTGGGTGGAGAGGCAGATACGCAGTATTTT
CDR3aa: CASSVHSTLGGEADTQYF

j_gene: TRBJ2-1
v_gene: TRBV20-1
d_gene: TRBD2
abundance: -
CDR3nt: TGCAGTGCTAGAAGGACTAGCGACTACAATGAGCAGTTCTTC
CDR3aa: CSARRTSDYNEQFF